What follows are 7 T cell receptor beta chains derived from one specimen sequenced in a study of shared clonotypes between healthy human individuals. Only CD45RO-negative cells positively selected for CCR7 counted as naive CD8 cells, so terminally differentiated effector memory CD45RA+ cells were excluded. Here immunoSEQ multiplex PCR was the method, and the copy in TCRdb shows in-frame clones only, minus some. In the table there are around 1.9 million clones, roughly 91% of which are singletons. Sequenced input: naive CD8+ T cells from PBMCs. Source of these receptors: a man aged 18 to 29 in good health. Some clones in this sample may be carry-over from other donors' samples.

The rearrangement joins TRBV7-6 to TRBJ2-5; 8 bases agree with TRBD2. V shed 5 bases, J shed 2 bases, and the junction held 7 bases outside the gene matches. The CDR3 covers 15 residues. CDR1 and CDR2 from the germline V gene are SGHVS and FNYEAQ. CDR3 bases: TGTGCCAGCAGCCCCCTAGCGGGTGGTCAAGAGACCCAGTACTTC. Protein: CASSPLAGGQETQYF.

This chain connects TRBV29-1 to TRBJ2-2; the match to TRBD1 covers 7 bases. V lost 7 bases, J lost 3 bases, and 8 bases stayed unmatched. This CDR3 comprises 14 residues. CDR1 is SQVTM, CDR2 ANQGSEA, per germline. The CDR3 nucleotides are TGCAGCGGCGGTGGGCAGGGGGACACCGGGGAGCTGTTTTTT. Encoded protein: CSGGGQGDTGELFF.

Remarks on this clone: Other DNA sequences in the same sample also yield this CDR3. This chain joins TRBV7-9 and TRBJ2-3; 9 nucleotides agree with TRBD2. The CDR3 extends over 15 amino acids. V gave up 3 bases and J gave up 0 bases; unmatched junction bases: 1. Germline CDR1 SEHNR, CDR2 FQNEAQ (reference sequence). The chain's CDR3 is CASSFSGGSTDTQYF. Written as DNA, the CDR3 is TGTGCCAGCAGCTTTAGCGGGGGTAGCACAGATACGCAGTATTTT.

The rearrangement uses TRBV5-1 and TRBJ2-2, with a weak D call TRBD2 (6 bases). Trimming stripped 2 bases from V and 5 bases from J, with 16 bases between. The CDR3 sequence is 16 residues long. Per germline, CDR1 SGHRS and CDR2 YFSETQ. The CDR3 DNA reads TGCGCCAGCAGCTTTAGGGGAGGAGGTAAAACCGGGGAGCTGTTTTTT. Its protein product is CASSFRGGGKTGELFF. The full variable domain, rest sourced from reference TRBV5-1 and TRBJ2-2, is KAGVTQTPRYLIKTRGQQVTLSCSPISGHRSVSWYQQTPGQGLQFLFEYFSETQRNKGNFPGRFSGRQFSNSRSEMNVSTLELGDSALYLCASSFRGGGKTGELFFGEGSRLTVL.

The genes are TRBV1 and TRBJ2-7; the tabulated D call, TRBD1, remains unverified against the DNA. TRBV1 is shown as a pseudogene. CDR3 length: 18 residues. The CDR3 bases are TGCACCAGCAGCCAAGCGGACAGGGGGCGCGGTGAGTCCTACGAGCAGTACTTC. It yields the protein CTSSQADRGRGESYEQYF.

This clone was seen only a few times. The rearrangement uses TRBV28 and TRBJ1-1; TRBD1 might be the D (5 bases). V shed 6 bases and J shed 9 bases, with 11 bases lying between them. CDR1 MDHEN and CDR2 SYDVKM come from the germline V gene. The CDR3 has 11 residues. For the CDR3, the DNA is TGTGCCAGCAGATTCCCGGGACAAGCTTTCTTT. Translated, it gives CASRFPGQAFF.

This chain links TRBV19 with TRBJ2-7, with D maybe TRBD1 (6 bases). This CDR3 has 16 amino acids. The germline gives CDR1 LNHDA, CDR2 SQIVND (reference sequence). Deletions cut 3 bases from V and 2 bases from J, with 17 bases between. CDR3 nucleotide sequence: TGTGCCAGTAGTATTACGTACGGGGACAAGGCCTACGAGCAGTACTTC. This codes for CASSITYGDKAYEQYF.